These 4 T cell receptor beta chains originate from one sample sequenced in a study of CD8 T cells in ankylosing spondylitis. TCRdb itself ran the 5' RACE reads through MiXCR, one entry per CDR3 protein. The table has 150,000 to 200,000 distinct CDR3 sequences, 18% seen once. What was sequenced was blood, either unsorted or a sorted T cell fraction (not recorded which). The receptors were gathered from a male donor aged 5 to 30 with ankylosing spondylitis or in good health (not recorded which).

This clonotype was picked up many times. V and J are TRBV12-3 or TRBV12-4 and TRBJ2-4; D is unclear. The CDR3 spans 15 residues. The germline V and J ends were trimmed by 7 bases and 6 bases, with 19 bases remaining between them. The CDR3, as DNA: TGTGCCAGCACCGAAGGTTCGAAATGGGGAAACATTCAGTACTTC. It specifies CASTEGSKWGNIQYF.

This clonotype was observed at least ten times. The V gene is TRBV6-5, the J gene TRBJ1-1; D ambiguous. V was cut by 0 bases and J by 2 bases, with 13 bases left in between. This CDR3 spans 16 amino acids. CDR1 is MNHEY and CDR2 is SVGAGI in the germline V gene. The CDR3 sequence is CASSYSSWRANTEAFF. DNA for the CDR3: TGTGCCAGCAGTTACTCGAGTTGGAGAGCCAACACTGAAGCTTTCTTT.

This clonotype appeared many times. CDR3 DNA: TGCGCCAGCAGCCCTCTGGACAGGAGCGCTGAAAAACTGTTTTTT. Translating gives CASSPLDRSAEKLFF. The gene calls are TRBV4-1 and TRBJ1-4; 7 bases line up with TRBD1. CDR3 length: 15 residues. J lost 7 bases, V lost 4 bases, and 9 bases had no gene match. Germline V gene data show CDR1 as MGHRA and CDR2 as YSYEKL.

This clonotype came up many times. The chain uses TRBV15 and TRBJ2-5, with 10 bases that match TRBD1. Germline loops: CDR1 LNHNV, CDR2 YYDKDF (reference sequence). CDR3 length: 17 amino acids. V lost 0 bases and J lost 7; bases outside the gene matches: 11. The CDR3 nucleotides read TGTGCCACCAGCAGAGATGGGGACAGGGGCCTTAGGGGGACCCAGTACTTC. This encodes CATSRDGDRGLRGTQYF.